These 22 T cell receptor beta chains came from one sample sequenced in a study of Ad26.COV2.S vaccination and SARS-CoV-2 variants. Clones were sequenced by immunoSEQ multiplex PCR, and TCRdb holds only the in-frame ones, with some missing. The sample shows about 480,000 clones, around 88% of them seen only once. Treatment of the sample: around 19 received Ad26.COV2.S at low or high dose, single or two shots; about 5 received placebo; per-sample allocation not given. Collection of the samples took place on day 63 after the first injection of vaccine or placebo. The specimen comprised peripheral blood, sampled in a trial of Ad26.COV2.S vaccine versus placebo. The receptor set was obtained from a person aged 18-60 years who received the Ad26.COV2.S COVID-19 vaccine or a placebo.

The chain uses TRBV7-3 and TRBJ2-1, with D tentatively TRBD1 or TRBD2 (6 bases each). The CDR3 sequence is 13 residues long. Germline CDR1 and CDR2: SGHTA and FQGTGA. Between the trimmed V and J ends, which lost 5 bases and 15 bases, there was a span of 20 bases. The CDR3 sequence is CASSLKRGRGAFF. The CDR3 DNA follows: TGTGCCAGCAGCCTCAAACGCGGTAGGGGGGCGTTCTTC.

V and J are TRBV13 and TRBJ1-1; possible D gene TRBD1, 6 bases. Germline V gene lookup returns CDR1 PRHDT and CDR2 FYEKMQ (reference sequence). The CDR3 runs 14 residues. V lost 5 bases, J lost 1 base, and 11 bases lay in between. The CDR3 loop reads CASSEGQRNTEAFF. The CDR3 DNA reads as TGTGCCAGCAGCGAAGGACAGCGGAACACTGAAGCTTTCTTT.

This chain joins TRBV3-1 (or the pseudogene TRBV3-2) and TRBJ2-3; 8 nucleotides align to TRBD2. This CDR3 is built from 15 residues. Germline V gene data show CDR1 as LGHDT and CDR2 as YNNKEL (reference sequence). V trimming: 3 bases; J trimming: 2 bases; junction bases outside the gene matches: 4. This chain's CDR3 is CASSQNSGNTDTQYF. For the CDR3, the DNA is TGTGCCAGCAGCCAGAATAGCGGGAACACAGATACGCAGTATTTT.

V and J are TRBV5-4 and TRBJ2-7, with D unresolved. Trimming left V 2 bases short and J 5 bases short, with 8 bases between. This CDR3 region has 12 residues. Germline-derived CDR1 and CDR2 are SGHNT and YYREEE (reference sequence). The CDR3 nucleotides read TGTGCCAGCAGCTTTTCGTTGGACGAGCAGTACTTC. Encoded protein: CASSFSLDEQYF. Full variable domain (missing parts from reference TRBV5-4 and TRBJ2-7): ETGVTQSPTHLIKTRGQQVTLRCSSQSGHNTVSWYQQALGQGPQFIFQYYREEENGRGNFPPRFSGLQFPNYSSELNVNALELDDSALYLCASSFSLDEQYFGPGTRLTVT.

V gene TRBV19 combines with J gene TRBJ1-3, with no clear D. The V end lost 3 bases, the J end lost 2 bases, and 11 bases lay between the germline ends. CDR3 length: 15 residues. Germline CDR1 is LNHDA and CDR2 is SQIVND (reference sequence). CDR3 loop: CASSIQIKTGNTIYF. Here the CDR3 DNA reads TGTGCCAGTAGTATCCAGATAAAAACTGGAAACACCATATATTTT.

This sequence joins TRBV5-1 and TRBJ1-1; TRBD1 might be the D (5 bases). Per germline, CDR1 SGHRS and CDR2 YFSETQ. Trimming stripped 0 bases from V and 5 bases from J, with 14 bases between. There are 15 residues in the CDR3. The CDR3 here is CASSLGAGAGTEAFF. In DNA, the CDR3 is TGCGCCAGCAGCTTGGGGGCCGGGGCAGGGACTGAAGCTTTCTTT.

The chain employs TRBV19 and TRBJ1-5, with D maybe TRBD1 (6 bases). Germline V lookup: CDR1 LNHDA, CDR2 SQIVND (reference sequence). The CDR3 has 13 residues. The V and J ends lost 6 bases and 6 bases respectively, with 12 bases between them. The CDR3 DNA reads as TGTGCCAGTAGCGACAGGAGGGGTCAGCCCCAGCATTTT. This sequence encodes CASSDRRGQPQHF.

This clone was counted between two and nine times. The V and J genes are TRBV6-2 or TRBV6-3 and TRBJ1-2; 9 positions match TRBD1. V gave up 4 bases and J gave up 4 bases; unmatched junction bases: 4. Germline-derived CDR1 and CDR2 are MNHEY and SVGEGT. CDR3 size: 14 residues. CDR3 bases: TGTGCCAGCAGTTTGGGGACAGGGACCTATGGCTACACCTTC. This sequence encodes CASSLGTGTYGYTF.

On this clone: Other DNA sequences in this sample translate to the same CDR3. This chain joins TRBV30 and TRBJ2-7, with 8 nucleotides matching TRBD2. J gave up 0 bases and V 0 bases, and 1 base lay outside the gene matches. This CDR3 has 14 residues. The germline gives CDR1 GTSNPN, CDR2 SVGIG (reference sequence). As DNA, the CDR3 is TGTGCCTGGAGTGTCGGGGGGGGCTCCTACGAGCAGTACTTC. This gives the protein CAWSVGGGSYEQYF. The entire variable domain, with the rest obtained from reference TRBV30 and TRBJ2-7, is as follows: SQTIHQWPATLVQPVGSPLSLECTVEGTSNPNLYWYRQAAGRGLQLLFYSVGIGQISSEVPQNLSASRPQDRQFILSSKKLLLSDSGFYLCAWSVGGGSYEQYFGPGTRLTVT.

The CDR3 nucleotides are TGTGCCAGCGCTCCAGGGGGCATCCAAGAGACCCAGTACTTC. Translated: CASAPGGIQETQYF. The chain carries TRBV19 and TRBJ2-5; 8 bases fit TRBD1. Per the germline V gene, CDR1 is LNHDA and CDR2 is SQIVND (reference sequence). CDR3 size: 14 residues. The V and J ends lost 9 bases and 1 base, in that order; junction bases with no gene match: 7.

The chain joins TRBV7-2 to TRBJ2-1; D is ambiguous. The CDR3 consists of 12 residues. V shed 5 bases and J shed 9 bases, with 11 bases lying between them. Germline CDR1 SGHTA, CDR2 FQGNSA. CDR3 sequence: CASSRPGREQFF. DNA for the CDR3: TGTGCCAGCAGCCGCCCCGGGCGTGAGCAGTTCTTC.

The chain employs TRBV5-4 and TRBJ1-3; D uncertain. Germline CDR1 is SGHNT and CDR2 is YYREEE (reference sequence). V lost 2 bases, J lost 4 bases, and 7 bases lay in between. The length of the CDR3 is 13 residues. The DNA of the CDR3 is TGTGCCAGCAGCTTAAGGAGCGGAAACACCATATATTTT. Residues: CASSLRSGNTIYF.

Details on this clone: Other DNA variants within this sample encode the same CDR3. This chain joins TRBV18 and TRBJ1-5; tentative D call: TRBD1 (6 bases). V gave up 1 base and J gave up 7 bases, with 8 bases separating them. This CDR3 has 13 residues. Germline loops: CDR1 KGHSH, CDR2 LQKENI. Here the CDR3 reads CASSPQGGQPQHF. For the CDR3, the DNA is TGTGCCAGCTCACCACAGGGGGGACAGCCCCAGCATTTT.

The chain couples TRBV28 to TRBJ2-7; 8 bases are shared with TRBD1. This CDR3 region has 16 residues. The V and J ends lost 2 bases and 3 bases, in that order; junction bases with no gene match: 9. Germline CDR1 reads MDHEN; CDR2 reads SYDVKM. The CDR3 DNA reads as TGTGCCAGCAGTTTAATTACAGGGGGTGTAATCTACGAGCAGTACTTC. It encodes CASSLITGGVIYEQYF.

The chain is built from TRBV9 and TRBJ2-2; a weak D match, TRBD2 (5 bases). Germline assignment: CDR1 SGDLS and CDR2 YYNGEE. The V end lost 1 base, the J end lost 4 bases, and 14 bases lay between the germline ends. This CDR3 region has 16 residues. The CDR3 DNA reads TGTGCCAGCAGCGTAACTTGGGGAGCCCTCACCGGGGAGCTGTTTTTT. Encoded protein: CASSVTWGALTGELFF. The whole variable domain, remainder taken from reference TRBV9 and TRBJ2-2, is DSGVTQTPKHLITATGQRVTLRCSPRSGDLSVYWYQQSLDQGLQFLIQYYNGEERAKGNILERFSAQQFPDLHSELNLSSLELGDSALYFCASSVTWGALTGELFFGEGSRLTVL.

V gene TRBV7-9 combines with J gene TRBJ1-1; D is perhaps TRBD1 (5 bases). Trimming shortened V by 5 bases and J by 5 bases, and 9 bases separated the two germline ends. The CDR3 is made up of 12 amino acids. Germline loops: CDR1 SEHNR, CDR2 FQNEAQ (reference sequence). CDR3 loop: CASSQGGTEAFF. In nucleotides, the CDR3 is TGTGCCAGCAGCCAGGGAGGGACTGAAGCTTTCTTT.

This clone occurred a few times. The chain couples TRBV6-2 or TRBV6-3 to TRBJ2-1; TRBD1 or TRBD2 may be the D gene (6 bases each). Trimming took off 6 bases at V and 0 bases at J, with 12 bases between the two ends. This CDR3 has 15 residues. Germline assignment: CDR1 MNHEY and CDR2 SVGEGT. The CDR3 DNA reads as TGTGCCAGCAGCCAACAGGGAGGCTCCTACAATGAGCAGTTCTTC. Protein sequence: CASSQQGGSYNEQFF.

This clone was observed a handful of times. The chain links TRBV7-9 to TRBJ2-5; tentative D call: TRBD1 (6 bases). V was cut by 1 base and J by 3 bases, with 18 bases left in between. CDR3 size: 17 residues. The germline V gene has CDR1 SEHNR and CDR2 FQNEAQ (reference sequence). CDR3 in DNA: TGTGCCAGCAGCTTAGGTCACCGGAGAGGGGGTAAAGAGACCCAGTACTTC. This translates into CASSLGHRRGGKETQYF.

The J gene is TRBJ1-1, the V gene TRBV6-5; the D is unclear. Germline CDR1 MNHEY, CDR2 SVGAGI. CDR3 size: 16 residues. Trimming left V 0 bases short and J 3 bases short, with 14 bases between. For the CDR3, the DNA is TGTGCCAGCAGTTACTCGGCGGCCAGACGGGACACTGAAGCTTTCTTT. Its protein product is CASSYSAARRDTEAFF.

This clone was picked up a small number of times. The sample holds other DNA sequences that translate to the same CDR3. This chain uses TRBV6-2 or TRBV6-3 with TRBJ2-7; no reliable D call. This CDR3 contains 12 residues. Trimming took off 2 bases at V and 3 bases at J, with 5 bases between the two ends. CDR1 and CDR2 from the germline V gene are MNHEY and SVGEGT. In DNA, the CDR3 is TGTGCCAGCAGTTACGGAGTCTACGAGCAGTACTTC. It is translated as CASSYGVYEQYF.

CDR3 region: CASKYAGEIAPLHF. In nucleotides, the CDR3 is TGTGCCAGCAAATACGCAGGGGAGATTGCACCCCTCCACTTT. This chain joins TRBV25-1 and TRBJ1-6; a possible D gene is TRBD1 (6 bases). The V gene's germline CDR1 is MGHDK and CDR2 SYGVNS. Trimming pared 7 bases from V and 11 bases from J, leaving 18 bases between. This CDR3 comprises 14 residues.

Only a few counts were recorded for this clone. Here the CDR3 reads CASSSSYEQYF. The CDR3 bases are TGTGCCAGCAGCAGCTCCTACGAGCAGTACTTC. This chain connects TRBV25-1 to TRBJ2-7; no clear D gene. This CDR3 is 11 amino acids long. The V end lost 6 bases, the J end lost 0 bases, and 3 bases lay between the germline ends. CDR1 and CDR2 from the germline V gene are MGHDK and SYGVNS.